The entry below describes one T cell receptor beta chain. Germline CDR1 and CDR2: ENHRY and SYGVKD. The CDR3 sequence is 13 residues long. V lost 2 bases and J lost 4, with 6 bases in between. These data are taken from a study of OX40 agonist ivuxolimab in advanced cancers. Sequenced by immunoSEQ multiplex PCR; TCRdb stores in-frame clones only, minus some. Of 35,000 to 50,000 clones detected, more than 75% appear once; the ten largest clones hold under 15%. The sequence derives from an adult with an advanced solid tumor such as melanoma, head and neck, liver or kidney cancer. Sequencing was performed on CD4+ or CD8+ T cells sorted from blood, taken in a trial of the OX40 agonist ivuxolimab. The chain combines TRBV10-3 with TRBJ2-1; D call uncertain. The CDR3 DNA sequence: TGTGCCATCAGTGAGACAGCTTACAATGAGCAGTTCTTC. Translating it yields CAISETAYNEQFF.